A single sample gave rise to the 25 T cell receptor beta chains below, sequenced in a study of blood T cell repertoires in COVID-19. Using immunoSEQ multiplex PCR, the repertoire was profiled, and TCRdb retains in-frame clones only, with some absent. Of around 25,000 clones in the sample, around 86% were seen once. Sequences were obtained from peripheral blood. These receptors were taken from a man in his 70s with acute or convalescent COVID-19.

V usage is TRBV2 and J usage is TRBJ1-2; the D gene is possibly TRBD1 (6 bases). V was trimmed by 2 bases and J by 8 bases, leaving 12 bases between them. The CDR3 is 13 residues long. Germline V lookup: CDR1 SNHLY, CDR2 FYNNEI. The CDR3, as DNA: TGTGCCAGCAGTGAAACGTCAGGGGAAGGCTACACCTTC. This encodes CASSETSGEGYTF. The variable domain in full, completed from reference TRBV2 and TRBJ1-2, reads EPEVTQTPSHQVTQMGQEVILRCVPISNHLYFYWYRQILGQKVEFLVSFYNNEISEKSEIFDDQFSVERPDGSNFTLKIRSTKLEDSAMYFCASSETSGEGYTFGSGTRLTVV.

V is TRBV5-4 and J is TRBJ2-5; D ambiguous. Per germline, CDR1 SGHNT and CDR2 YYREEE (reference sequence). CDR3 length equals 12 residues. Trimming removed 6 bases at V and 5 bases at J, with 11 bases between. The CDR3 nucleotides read TGTGCCAGCAACCAGCGTGGGGAGACCCAGTACTTC. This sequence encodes CASNQRGETQYF.

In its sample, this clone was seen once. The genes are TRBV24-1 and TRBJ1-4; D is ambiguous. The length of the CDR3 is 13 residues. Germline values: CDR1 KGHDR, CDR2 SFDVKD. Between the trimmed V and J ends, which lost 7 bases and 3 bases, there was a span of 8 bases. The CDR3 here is CATRAAANEKLFF. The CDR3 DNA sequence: TGTGCCACCAGGGCGGCCGCTAATGAAAAACTGTTTTTT.

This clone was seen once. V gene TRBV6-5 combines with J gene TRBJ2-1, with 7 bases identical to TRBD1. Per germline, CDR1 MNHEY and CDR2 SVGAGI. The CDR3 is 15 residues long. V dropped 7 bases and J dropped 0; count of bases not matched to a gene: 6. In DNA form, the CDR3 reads TGTGCCAGCAAGACAGGGCTGAGCTCCTACAATGAGCAGTTCTTC. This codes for CASKTGLSSYNEQFF.

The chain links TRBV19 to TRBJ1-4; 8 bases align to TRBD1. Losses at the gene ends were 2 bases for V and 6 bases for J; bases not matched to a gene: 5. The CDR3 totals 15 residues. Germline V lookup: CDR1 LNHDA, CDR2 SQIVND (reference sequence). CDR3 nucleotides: TGTGCCAGTAGTATACAGGGGGCGCGATATGAAAAACTGTTTTTT. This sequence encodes CASSIQGARYEKLFF.

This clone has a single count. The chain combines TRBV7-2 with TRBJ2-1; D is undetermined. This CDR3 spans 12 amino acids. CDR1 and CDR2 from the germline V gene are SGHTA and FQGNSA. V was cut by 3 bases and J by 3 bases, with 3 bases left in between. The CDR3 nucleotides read TGTGCCAGCAGCTTCCGCTACAATGAGCAGTTCTTC. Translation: CASSFRYNEQFF.

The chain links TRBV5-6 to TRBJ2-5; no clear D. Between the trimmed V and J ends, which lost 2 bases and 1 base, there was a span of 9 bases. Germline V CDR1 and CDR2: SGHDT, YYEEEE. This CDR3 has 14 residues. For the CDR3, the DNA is TGTGCCAGCAGCTTAGACTTACGCCAAGAGACCCAGTACTTC. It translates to CASSLDLRQETQYF.

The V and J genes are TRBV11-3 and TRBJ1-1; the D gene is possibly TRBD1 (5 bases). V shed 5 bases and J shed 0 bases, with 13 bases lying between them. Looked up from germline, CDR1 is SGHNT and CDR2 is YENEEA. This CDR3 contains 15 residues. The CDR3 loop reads CASSLGGLMNTEAFF. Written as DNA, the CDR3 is TGTGCCAGCAGCCTTGGGGGACTGATGAACACTGAAGCTTTCTTT.

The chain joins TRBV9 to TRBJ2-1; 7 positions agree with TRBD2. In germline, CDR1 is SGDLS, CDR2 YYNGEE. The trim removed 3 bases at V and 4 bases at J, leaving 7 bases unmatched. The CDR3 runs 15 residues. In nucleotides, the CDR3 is TGTGCCAGCAGCGATACCGGGACTACGTACAATGAGCAGTTCTTC. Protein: CASSDTGTTYNEQFF.

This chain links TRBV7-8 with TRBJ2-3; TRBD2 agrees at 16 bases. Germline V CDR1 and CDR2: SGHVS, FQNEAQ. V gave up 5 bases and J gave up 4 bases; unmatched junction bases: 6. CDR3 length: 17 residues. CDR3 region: CASSTGTSGGAPDTQYF. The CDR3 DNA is TGTGCCAGCAGCACCGGGACTAGCGGGGGGGCCCCAGATACGCAGTATTTT. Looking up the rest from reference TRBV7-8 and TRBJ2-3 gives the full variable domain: GAGVSQSPRYKVAKRGQDVALRCDPISGHVSLFWYQQALGQGPEFLTYFQNEAQLDKSGLPSDRFFAERPEGSVSTLKIQRTQQEDSAVYLCASSTGTSGGAPDTQYFGPGTRLTVL.

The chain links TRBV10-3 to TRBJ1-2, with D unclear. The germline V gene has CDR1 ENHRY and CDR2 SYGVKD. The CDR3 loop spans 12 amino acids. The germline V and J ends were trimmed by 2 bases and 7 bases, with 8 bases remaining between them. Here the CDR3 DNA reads TGTGCCATCAGTGAGACAGTGGCTGGCTACACCTTC. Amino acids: CAISETVAGYTF.

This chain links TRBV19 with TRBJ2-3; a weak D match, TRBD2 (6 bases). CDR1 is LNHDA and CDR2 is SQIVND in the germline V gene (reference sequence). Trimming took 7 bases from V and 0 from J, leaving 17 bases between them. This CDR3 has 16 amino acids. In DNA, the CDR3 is TGTGCCAGTACCCAGATCGGCGGGGCTAGCACAGATACGCAGTATTTT. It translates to CASTQIGGASTDTQYF.

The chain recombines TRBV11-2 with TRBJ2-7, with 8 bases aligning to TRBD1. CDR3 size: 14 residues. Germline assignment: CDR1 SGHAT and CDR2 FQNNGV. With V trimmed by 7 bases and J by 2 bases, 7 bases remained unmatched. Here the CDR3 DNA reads TGTGCCAGCACCACCACAGGGGGAACCTACGAGCAGTACTTC. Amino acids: CASTTTGGTYEQYF.

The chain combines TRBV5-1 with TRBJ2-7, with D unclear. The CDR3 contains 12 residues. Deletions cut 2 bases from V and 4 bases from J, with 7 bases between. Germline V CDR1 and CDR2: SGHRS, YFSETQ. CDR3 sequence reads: CASSFNMYEQYF. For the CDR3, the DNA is TGCGCCAGCAGCTTTAATATGTACGAGCAGTACTTC.

CDR3 region: CASSLNLQQKLFF. The CDR3 bases are TGTGCCAGCAGTTTAAATTTACAACAAAAACTGTTTTTT. The chain is built from TRBV12-3 or TRBV12-4 and TRBJ1-4; the D is unclear. The CDR3 is made up of 13 amino acids. V was pared by 2 bases and J by 9 bases, with 10 bases between.

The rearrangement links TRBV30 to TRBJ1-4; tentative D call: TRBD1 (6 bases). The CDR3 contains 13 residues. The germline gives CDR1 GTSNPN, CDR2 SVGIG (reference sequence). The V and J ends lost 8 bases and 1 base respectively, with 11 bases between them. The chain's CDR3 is CAGTGQTNEKLFF. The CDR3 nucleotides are TGTGCCGGGACGGGACAAACTAATGAAAAACTGTTTTTT. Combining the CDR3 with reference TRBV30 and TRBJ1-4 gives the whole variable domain SQTIHQWPATLVQPVGSPLSLECTVEGTSNPNLYWYRQAAGRGLQLLFYSVGIGQISSEVPQNLSASRPQDRQFILSSKKLLLSDSGFYLCAGTGQTNEKLFFGSGTQLSVL.

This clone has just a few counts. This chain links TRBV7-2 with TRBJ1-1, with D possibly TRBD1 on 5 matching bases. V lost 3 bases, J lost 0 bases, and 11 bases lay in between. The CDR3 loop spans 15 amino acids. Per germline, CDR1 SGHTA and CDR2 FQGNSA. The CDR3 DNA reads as TGTGCCAGCAGCTTGACAGCTGGAATGAACACTGAAGCTTTCTTT. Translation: CASSLTAGMNTEAFF.

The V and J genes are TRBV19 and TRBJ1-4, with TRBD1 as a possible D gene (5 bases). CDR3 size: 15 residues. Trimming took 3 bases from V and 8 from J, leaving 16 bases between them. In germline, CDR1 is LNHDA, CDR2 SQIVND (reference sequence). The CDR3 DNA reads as TGTGCCAGTAGTATGACGGGGAGACGGGGGGAAAAACTGTTTTTT. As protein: CASSMTGRRGEKLFF.

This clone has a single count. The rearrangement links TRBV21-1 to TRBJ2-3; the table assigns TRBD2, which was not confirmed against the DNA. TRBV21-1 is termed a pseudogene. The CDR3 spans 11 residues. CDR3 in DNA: TGTGCCAGCAGCAAAAGGCTAGGGCAGTATTTT. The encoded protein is CASSKRLGQYF.

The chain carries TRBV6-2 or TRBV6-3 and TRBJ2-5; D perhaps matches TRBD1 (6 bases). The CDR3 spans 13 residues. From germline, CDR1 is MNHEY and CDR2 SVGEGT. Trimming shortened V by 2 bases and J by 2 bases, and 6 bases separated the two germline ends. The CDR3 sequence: CASSYGQQETQYF. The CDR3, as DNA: TGTGCCAGCAGTTACGGACAGCAAGAGACCCAGTACTTC.

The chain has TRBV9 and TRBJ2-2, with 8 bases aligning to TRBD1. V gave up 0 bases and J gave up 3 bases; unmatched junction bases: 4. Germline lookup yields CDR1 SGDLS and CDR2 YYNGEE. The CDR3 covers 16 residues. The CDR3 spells CASSVATGADTGELFF. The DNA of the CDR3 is TGTGCCAGCAGCGTAGCGACAGGGGCTGACACCGGGGAGCTGTTTTTT.

CDR3 protein: CASRGDHYNEQFF. CDR3 DNA: TGTGCCAGCAGGGGCGACCATTACAATGAGCAGTTCTTC. The chain is built from TRBV2 and TRBJ2-1, with D unclear. The germline gives CDR1 SNHLY, CDR2 FYNNEI. The CDR3 covers 13 residues. The germline V and J ends were trimmed by 6 bases and 4 bases, with 10 bases remaining between them.

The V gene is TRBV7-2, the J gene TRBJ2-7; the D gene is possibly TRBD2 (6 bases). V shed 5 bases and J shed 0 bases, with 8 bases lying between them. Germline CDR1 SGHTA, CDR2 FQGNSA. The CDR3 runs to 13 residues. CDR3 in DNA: TGTGCCAGCAGCGACGGGAGCTCCTACGAGCAGTACTTC. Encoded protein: CASSDGSSYEQYF.

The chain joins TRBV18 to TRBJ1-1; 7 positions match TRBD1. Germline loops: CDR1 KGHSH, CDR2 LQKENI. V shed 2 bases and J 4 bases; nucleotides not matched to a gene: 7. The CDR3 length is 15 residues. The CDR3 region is CASSPFARDSTEAFF. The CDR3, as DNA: TGTGCCAGCTCACCATTTGCAAGGGACAGCACTGAAGCTTTCTTT. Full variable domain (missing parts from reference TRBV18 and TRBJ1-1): NAGVMQNPRHLVRRRGQEARLRCSPMKGHSHVYWYRQLPEEGLKFMVYLQKENIIDESGMPKERFSAEFPKEGPSILRIQQVVRGDSAAYFCASSPFARDSTEAFFGQGTRLTVV.

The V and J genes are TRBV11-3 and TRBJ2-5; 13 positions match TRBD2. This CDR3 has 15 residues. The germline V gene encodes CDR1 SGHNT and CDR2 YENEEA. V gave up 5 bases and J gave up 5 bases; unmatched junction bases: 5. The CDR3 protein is CASSRTLAGGETQYF. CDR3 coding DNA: TGTGCCAGCAGCCGGACACTAGCGGGGGGGGAGACCCAGTACTTC.